This T cell receptor beta chain emerged from a study of beta chain features in type 1 diabetes. General study results and limits: There was no resolution here of whether HLA type influences TCRB rearrangement.

In regard to this clone: Antigen specificity is unknown.

CD45RO/CCR7/CD25/CD127/CD95/CD27 separated CD4+ naive, central memory, regulatory and stem cell-like memory cells by sorting. CDR3 size: 15 residues. Germline CDR1 and CDR2: SEHNR and FQNEAQ (reference sequence). Trimming shortened V by 5 bases and J by 4 bases, and 18 bases separated the two germline ends. Every bit of the isolated RNA underwent reverse transcription, so sequencing read expressed TCRB transcripts. Profiled with immunoSEQ multiplex PCR; TCRdb holds only in-frame clones, not every one. The sample holds some 330,000 clones; 9.5% to 12% are singletons and the top ten take about 0.015%. The gene calls are TRBV7-9 and TRBJ2-7, with D tentatively TRBD2 (6 bases). This receptor was identified in a woman in her 30s in good health. Sequences were obtained from naive CD4+ T cells from blood. CDR3 DNA: TGTGCCAGCAGCCTCGCAGGGAGGACCCGTTACGAGCAGTACTTC. Translated: CASSLAGRTRYEQYF.